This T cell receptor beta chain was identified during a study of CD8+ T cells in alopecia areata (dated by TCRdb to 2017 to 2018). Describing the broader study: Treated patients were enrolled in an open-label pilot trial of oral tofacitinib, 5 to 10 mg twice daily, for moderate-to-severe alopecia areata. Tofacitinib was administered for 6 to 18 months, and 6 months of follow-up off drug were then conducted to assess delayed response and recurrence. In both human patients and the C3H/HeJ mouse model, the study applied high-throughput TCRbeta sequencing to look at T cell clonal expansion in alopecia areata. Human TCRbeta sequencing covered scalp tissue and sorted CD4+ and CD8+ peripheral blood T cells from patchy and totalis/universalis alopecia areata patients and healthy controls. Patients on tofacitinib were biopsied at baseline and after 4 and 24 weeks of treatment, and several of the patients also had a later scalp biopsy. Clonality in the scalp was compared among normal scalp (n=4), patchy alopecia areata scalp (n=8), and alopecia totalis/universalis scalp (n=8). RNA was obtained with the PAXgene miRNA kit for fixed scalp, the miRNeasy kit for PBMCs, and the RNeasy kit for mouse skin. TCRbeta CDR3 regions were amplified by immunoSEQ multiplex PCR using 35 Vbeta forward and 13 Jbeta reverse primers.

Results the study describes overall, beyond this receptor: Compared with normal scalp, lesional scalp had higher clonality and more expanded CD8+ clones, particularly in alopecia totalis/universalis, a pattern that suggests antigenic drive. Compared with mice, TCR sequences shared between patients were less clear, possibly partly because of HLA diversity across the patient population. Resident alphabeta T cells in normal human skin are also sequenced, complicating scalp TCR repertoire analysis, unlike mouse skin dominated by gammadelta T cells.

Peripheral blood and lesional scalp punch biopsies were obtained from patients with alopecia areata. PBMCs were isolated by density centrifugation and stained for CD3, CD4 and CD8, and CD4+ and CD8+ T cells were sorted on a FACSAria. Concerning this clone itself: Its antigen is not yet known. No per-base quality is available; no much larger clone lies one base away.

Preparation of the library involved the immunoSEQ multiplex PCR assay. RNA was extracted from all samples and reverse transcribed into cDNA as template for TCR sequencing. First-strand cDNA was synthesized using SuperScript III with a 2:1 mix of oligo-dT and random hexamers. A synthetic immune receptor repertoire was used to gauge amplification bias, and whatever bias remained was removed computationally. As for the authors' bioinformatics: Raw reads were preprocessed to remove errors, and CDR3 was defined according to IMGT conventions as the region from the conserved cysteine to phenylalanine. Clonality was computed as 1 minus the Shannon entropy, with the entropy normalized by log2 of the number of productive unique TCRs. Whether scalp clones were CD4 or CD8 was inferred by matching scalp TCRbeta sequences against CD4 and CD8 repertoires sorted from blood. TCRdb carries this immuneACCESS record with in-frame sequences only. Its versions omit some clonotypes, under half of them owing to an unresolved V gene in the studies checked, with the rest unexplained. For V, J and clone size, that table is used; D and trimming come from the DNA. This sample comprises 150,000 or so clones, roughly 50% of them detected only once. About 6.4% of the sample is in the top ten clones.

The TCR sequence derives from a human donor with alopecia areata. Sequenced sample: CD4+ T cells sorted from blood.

The DNA is TGCAGCGTTGAAAGGGTCTATGGCTACACCTTC. Its protein reads: CSVERVYGYTF. The sequence is built from TRBV29-1 and TRBJ1-2; the D gene is not confidently resolved. The germline V gene encodes CDR1 SQVTM and CDR2 ANQGSEA. Counted from cysteine to phenylalanine, this CDR3 has 11 amino acids. Only the CDR3 DNA stays, 33 bases, in frame from base 1. The junction carries 5 bases between V and J, which are trimmed by 2 bases and 4 bases respectively.